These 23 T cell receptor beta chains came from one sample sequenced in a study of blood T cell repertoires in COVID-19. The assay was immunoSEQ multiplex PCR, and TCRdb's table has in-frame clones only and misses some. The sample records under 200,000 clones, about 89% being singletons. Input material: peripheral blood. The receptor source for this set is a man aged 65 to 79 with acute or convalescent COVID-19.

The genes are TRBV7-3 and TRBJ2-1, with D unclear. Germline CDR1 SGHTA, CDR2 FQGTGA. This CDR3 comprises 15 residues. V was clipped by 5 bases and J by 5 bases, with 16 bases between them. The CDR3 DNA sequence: TGTGCCAGCAGCCCAACTTCGCCGCTGGACAATGAGCAGTTCTTC. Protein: CASSPTSPLDNEQFF.

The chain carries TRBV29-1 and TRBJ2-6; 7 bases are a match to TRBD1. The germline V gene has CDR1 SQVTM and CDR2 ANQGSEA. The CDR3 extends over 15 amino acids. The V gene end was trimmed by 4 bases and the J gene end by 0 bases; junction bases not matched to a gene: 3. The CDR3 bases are TGCAGCGTTGGGGACAGCAACTCTGGGGCCAACGTCCTGACTTTC. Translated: CSVGDSNSGANVLTF.

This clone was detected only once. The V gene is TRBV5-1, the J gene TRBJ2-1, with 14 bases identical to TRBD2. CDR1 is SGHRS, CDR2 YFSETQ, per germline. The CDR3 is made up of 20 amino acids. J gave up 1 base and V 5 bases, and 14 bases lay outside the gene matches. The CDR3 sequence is CASSSGPGLAGAVSYNEQFF. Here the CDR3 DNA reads TGCGCCAGCAGTTCCGGACCGGGACTAGCGGGGGCCGTTTCCTACAATGAGCAGTTCTTC.

The DNA of the CDR3 is TGTGCCAGCAGCTATACCACCGGGACTGGAAACAATGAGCAGTTCTTC. Translated: CASSYTTGTGNNEQFF. The chain recombines TRBV7-3 with TRBJ2-1; tentatively, D is TRBD2 (6 bases). This CDR3 region has 16 residues. Germline V gene data show CDR1 as SGHTA and CDR2 as FQGTGA. V was cut by 4 bases and J by 5 bases, with 18 bases left in between. Full variable domain (remainder filled in from reference TRBV7-3 and TRBJ2-1): GAGVSQTPSNKVTEKGKYVELRCDPISGHTALYWYRQSLGQGPEFLIYFQGTGAADDSGLPNDRFFAVRPEGSVSTLKIQRTERGDSAVYLCASSYTTGTGNNEQFFGPGTRLTVL.

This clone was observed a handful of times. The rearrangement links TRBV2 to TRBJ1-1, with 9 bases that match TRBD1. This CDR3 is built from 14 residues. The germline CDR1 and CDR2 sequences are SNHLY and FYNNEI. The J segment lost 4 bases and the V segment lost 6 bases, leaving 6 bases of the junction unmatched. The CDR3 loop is CASRGTGTGTEAFF. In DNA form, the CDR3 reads TGTGCCAGCAGGGGGACAGGGACGGGCACTGAAGCTTTCTTT. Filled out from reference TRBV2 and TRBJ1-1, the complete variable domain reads EPEVTQTPSHQVTQMGQEVILRCVPISNHLYFYWYRQILGQKVEFLVSFYNNEISEKSEIFDDQFSVERPDGSNFTLKIRSTKLEDSAMYFCASRGTGTGTEAFFGQGTRLTVV.

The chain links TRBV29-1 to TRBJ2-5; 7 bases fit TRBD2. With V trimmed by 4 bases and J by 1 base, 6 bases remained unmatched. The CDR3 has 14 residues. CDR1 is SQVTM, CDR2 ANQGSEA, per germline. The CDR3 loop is CSVGVGEGQETQYF. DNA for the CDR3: TGCAGCGTTGGTGTGGGGGAGGGCCAAGAGACCCAGTACTTC.

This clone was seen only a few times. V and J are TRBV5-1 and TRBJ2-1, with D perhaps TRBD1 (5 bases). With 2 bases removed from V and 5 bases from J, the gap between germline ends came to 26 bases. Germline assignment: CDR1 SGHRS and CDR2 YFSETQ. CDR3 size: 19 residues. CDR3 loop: CASSFPDLYIRGRDNEQFF. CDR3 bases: TGCGCCAGCAGCTTTCCCGATCTATACATTAGGGGTAGGGACAATGAGCAGTTCTTC.

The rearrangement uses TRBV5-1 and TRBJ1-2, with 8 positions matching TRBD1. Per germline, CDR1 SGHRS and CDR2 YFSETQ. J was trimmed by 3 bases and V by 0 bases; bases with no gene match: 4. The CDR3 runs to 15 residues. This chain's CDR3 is CASSLGTGGDYGYTF. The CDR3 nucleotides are TGCGCCAGCAGCTTGGGAACAGGGGGAGACTATGGCTACACCTTC.

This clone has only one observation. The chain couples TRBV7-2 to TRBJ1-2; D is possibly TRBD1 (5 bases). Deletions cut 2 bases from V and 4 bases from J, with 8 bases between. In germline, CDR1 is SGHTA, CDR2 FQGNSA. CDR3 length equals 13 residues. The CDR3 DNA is TGTGCCAGCAGCTTATCAGGGTTCTATGGCTACACCTTC. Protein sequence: CASSLSGFYGYTF.

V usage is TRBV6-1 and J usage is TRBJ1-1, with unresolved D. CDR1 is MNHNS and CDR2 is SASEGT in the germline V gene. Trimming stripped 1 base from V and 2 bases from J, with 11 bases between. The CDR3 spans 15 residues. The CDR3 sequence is CASSEGFRRNTEAFF. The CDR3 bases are TGTGCCAGCAGTGAAGGGTTCCGGAGAAACACTGAAGCTTTCTTT.

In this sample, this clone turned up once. CDR3 residues: CASSSTDRLAFF. As DNA, the CDR3 is TGTGCCAGCAGCTCCACCGACAGGCTAGCTTTCTTT. J is TRBJ1-1 and V is TRBV7-3; D may be TRBD1 (6 bases). The germline CDR1 and CDR2 sequences are SGHTA and FQGTGA. V lost 4 bases, J lost 10 bases, and 13 bases lay in between. There are 12 residues in the CDR3.

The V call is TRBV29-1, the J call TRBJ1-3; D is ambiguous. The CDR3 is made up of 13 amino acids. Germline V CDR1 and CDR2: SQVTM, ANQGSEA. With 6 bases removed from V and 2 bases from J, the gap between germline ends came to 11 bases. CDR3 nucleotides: TGCAGCGTCCTCTCCGGGGCTGGAAACACCATATATTTT. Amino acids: CSVLSGAGNTIYF.

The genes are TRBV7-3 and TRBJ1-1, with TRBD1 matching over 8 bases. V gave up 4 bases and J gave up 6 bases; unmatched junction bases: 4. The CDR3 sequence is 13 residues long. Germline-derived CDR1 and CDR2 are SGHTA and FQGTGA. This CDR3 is CASSSQGAAEAFF. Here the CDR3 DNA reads TGTGCCAGCAGCTCTCAGGGGGCGGCTGAAGCTTTCTTT.

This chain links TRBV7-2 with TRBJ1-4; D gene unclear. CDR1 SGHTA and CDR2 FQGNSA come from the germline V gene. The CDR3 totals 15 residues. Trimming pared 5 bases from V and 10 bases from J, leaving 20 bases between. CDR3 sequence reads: CASSIGLAPLGKLFF. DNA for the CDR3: TGTGCCAGCAGCATCGGACTCGCCCCCTTGGGAAAACTGTTTTTT.

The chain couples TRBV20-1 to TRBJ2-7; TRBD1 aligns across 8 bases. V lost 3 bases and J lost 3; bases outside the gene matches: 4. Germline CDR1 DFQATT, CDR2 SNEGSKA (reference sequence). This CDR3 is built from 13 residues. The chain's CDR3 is CSASRTGLYEQYF. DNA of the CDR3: TGCAGTGCTAGTAGGACAGGGCTCTACGAGCAGTACTTC.

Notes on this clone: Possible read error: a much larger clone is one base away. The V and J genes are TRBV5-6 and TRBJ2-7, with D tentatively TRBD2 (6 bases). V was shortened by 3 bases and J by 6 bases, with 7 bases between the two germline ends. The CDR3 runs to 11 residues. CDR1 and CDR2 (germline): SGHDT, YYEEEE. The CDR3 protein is CASSWGGEQYF. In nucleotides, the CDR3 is TGTGCCAGCAGCTGGGGAGGCGAGCAGTACTTC.

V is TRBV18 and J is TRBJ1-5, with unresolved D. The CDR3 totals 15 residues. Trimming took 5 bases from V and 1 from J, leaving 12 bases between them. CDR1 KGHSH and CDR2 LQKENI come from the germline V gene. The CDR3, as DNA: TGTGCCAGCTCATCCTCCGCGGTGAGCAATCAGCCCCAGCATTTT. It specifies CASSSSAVSNQPQHF. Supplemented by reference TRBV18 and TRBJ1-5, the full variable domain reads NAGVMQNPRHLVRRRGQEARLRCSPMKGHSHVYWYRQLPEEGLKFMVYLQKENIIDESGMPKERFSAEFPKEGPSILRIQQVVRGDSAAYFCASSSSAVSNQPQHFGDGTRLSIL.

The CDR3 DNA is TGCGCCAGCAGCCAAGAGGAAGGGGCAGCTGAAACTAACTATGGCTACACCTTC. Translated, it gives CASSQEEGAAETNYGYTF. J is TRBJ1-2 and V is TRBV4-3, with D perhaps matching TRBD1 (5 bases). This CDR3 has 18 residues. The ends were cut back, 0 bases at V and 0 bases at J, with 17 bases in the middle. CDR1 is LGHNA and CDR2 is YSLEER in the germline V gene.

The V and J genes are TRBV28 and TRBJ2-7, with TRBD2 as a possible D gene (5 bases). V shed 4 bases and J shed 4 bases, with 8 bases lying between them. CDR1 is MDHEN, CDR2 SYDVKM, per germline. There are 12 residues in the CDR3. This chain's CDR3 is CASSYPGYEQYF. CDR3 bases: TGTGCCAGCAGTTATCCGGGGTACGAGCAGTACTTC.

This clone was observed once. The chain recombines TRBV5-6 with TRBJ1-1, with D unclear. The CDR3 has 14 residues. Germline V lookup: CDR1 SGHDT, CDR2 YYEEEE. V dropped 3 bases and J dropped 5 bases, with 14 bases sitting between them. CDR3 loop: CASSSTLPATEAFF. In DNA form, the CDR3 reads TGTGCCAGCAGCTCCACATTGCCTGCAACTGAAGCTTTCTTT.

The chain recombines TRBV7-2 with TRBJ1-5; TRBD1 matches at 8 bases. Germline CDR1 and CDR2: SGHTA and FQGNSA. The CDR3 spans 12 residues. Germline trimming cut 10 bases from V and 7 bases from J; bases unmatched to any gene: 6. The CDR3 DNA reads TGTGCCATCGGACAGGGTGACCAGCCCCAGCATTTT. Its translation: CAIGQGDQPQHF. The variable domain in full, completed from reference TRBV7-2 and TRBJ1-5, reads GAGVSQSPSNKVTEKGKDVELRCDPISGHTALYWYRQSLGQGLEFLIYFQGNSAPDKSGLPSDRFSAERTGGSVSTLTIQRTQQEDSAVYLCAIGQGDQPQHFGDGTRLSIL.

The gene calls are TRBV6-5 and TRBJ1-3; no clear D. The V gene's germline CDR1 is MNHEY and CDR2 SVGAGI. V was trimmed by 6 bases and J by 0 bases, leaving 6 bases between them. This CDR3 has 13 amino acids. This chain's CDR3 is CASRTGSGNTIYF. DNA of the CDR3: TGTGCCAGCAGAACTGGCTCTGGAAACACCATATATTTT.

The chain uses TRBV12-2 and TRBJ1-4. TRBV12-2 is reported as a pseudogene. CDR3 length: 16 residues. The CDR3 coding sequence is TGTGCAAGTCGCTTTTCGCGACTTAGTCCTAATGAAAAACTGTTTTTT. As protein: CASRFSRLSPNEKLFF.